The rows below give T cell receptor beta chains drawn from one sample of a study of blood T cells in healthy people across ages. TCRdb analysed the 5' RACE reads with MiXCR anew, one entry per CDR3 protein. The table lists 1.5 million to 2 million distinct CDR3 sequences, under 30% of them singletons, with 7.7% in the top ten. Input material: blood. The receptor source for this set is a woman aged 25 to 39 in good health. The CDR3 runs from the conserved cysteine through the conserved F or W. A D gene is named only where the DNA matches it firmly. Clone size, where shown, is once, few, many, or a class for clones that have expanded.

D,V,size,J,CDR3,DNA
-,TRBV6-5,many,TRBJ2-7,CASSQQGGEQYF,TGTGCCAGCAGCCAACAGGGTGGCGAGCAGTACTTC
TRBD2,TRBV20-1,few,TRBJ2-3,CSASPTSDERLDTQYF,TGCAGTGCTAGCCCGACTAGCGACGAGAGGTTAGATACGCAGTATTTT
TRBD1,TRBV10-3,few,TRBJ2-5,CAISESEQGETQYF,TGTGCCATCAGTGAGTCGGAACAGGGGGAGACCCAGTACTTC
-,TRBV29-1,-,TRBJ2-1,CSGEGGNNEQFF,TGCAGCGGTGAGGGGGGAAACAATGAGCAGTTCTTC
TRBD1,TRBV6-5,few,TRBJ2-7,CASSPSARGMAYEQYF,TGTGCCAGCAGTCCCAGTGCCAGGGGGATGGCCTACGAGCAGTACTTC
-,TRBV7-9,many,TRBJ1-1,CASSLLGGTEAFF,TGTGCCAGCAGCTTACTTGGAGGGACTGAAGCTTTCTTT
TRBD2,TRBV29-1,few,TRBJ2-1,CSAQAGGGNEQFF,TGCAGCGCCCAAGCGGGAGGGGGGAATGAGCAGTTCTTC
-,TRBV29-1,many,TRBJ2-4,CSDLDLYENIQYF,TGCAGCGACCTGGACCTTTACGAGAACATTCAGTACTTC
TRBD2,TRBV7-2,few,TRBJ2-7,CAGSSAGRGFYEQYF,TGTGCCGGCAGCTCGGCAGGGCGGGGGTTCTACGAGCAGTACTTC
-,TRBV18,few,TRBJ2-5,CASSPGRGAETQYF,TGTGCCAGCTCACCAGGCCGGGGAGCGGAGACCCAGTACTTC
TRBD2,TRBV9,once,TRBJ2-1,CASSVIAGTGNEQFF,TGTGCCAGCAGCGTAATAGCGGGAACGGGGAATGAGCAGTTCTTC
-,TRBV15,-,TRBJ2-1,CATSRTNNYNEQFF,TGTGCCACCAGCAGGACTAACAACTACAATGAGCAGTTCTTC
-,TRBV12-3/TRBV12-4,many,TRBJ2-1,CASSRRDNEQFF,TGTGCCAGCAGTCGCCGGGACAATGAGCAGTTCTTC
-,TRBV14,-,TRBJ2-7,CASSPGSYKQYF,TGTGCCAGCAGCCCTGGTAGCTACAAGCAGTACTTC
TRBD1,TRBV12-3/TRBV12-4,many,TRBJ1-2,CASSLGQLYGYTF,TGTGCCAGCAGTTTGGGACAGCTCTATGGCTACACCTTC
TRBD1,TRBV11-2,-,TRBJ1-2,CASNLDSGQVYGYTF,TGTGCCAGCAACTTAGACTCTGGACAGGTCTATGGCTACACCTTC
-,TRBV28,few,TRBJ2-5,CASRSGVLQETQYF,TGTGCCAGCAGGTCCGGGGTACTCCAAGAGACCCAGTACTTC
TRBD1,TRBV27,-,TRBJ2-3,CASSLQATGALGDTQYF,TGTGCCAGCAGTTTACAGGCGACAGGGGCCCTGGGGGATACGCAGTATTTT
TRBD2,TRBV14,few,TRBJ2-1,CASSQLGGLADNEQFF,TGTGCCAGCAGCCAGTTAGGGGGACTAGCGGACAATGAGCAGTTCTTC
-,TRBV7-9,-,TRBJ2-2,CASSDGHSGELFF,TGTGCCAGCAGCGACGGACATTCCGGGGAGCTGTTTTTT
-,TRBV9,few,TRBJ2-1,CASSAGGQYNEQFF,TGTGCCAGCAGCGCCGGGGGGCAGTACAATGAGCAGTTCTTC
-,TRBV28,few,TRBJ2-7,CASSLGQGKGVFQYF,TGTGCCAGCAGTTTAGGGCAGGGTAAAGGTGTGTTTCAGTACTTC
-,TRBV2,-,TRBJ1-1,CASSDRELRPEAFF,TGTGCCAGCAGTGACAGGGAATTGAGGCCTGAAGCTTTCTTT
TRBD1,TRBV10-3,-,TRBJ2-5,CATSQGEQETQYF,TGTGCCACCTCACAGGGGGAGCAAGAGACCCAGTACTTC
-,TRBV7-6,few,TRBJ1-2,CASSLAEGRGPVYGYTF,TGTGCCAGCAGCTTAGCGGAGGGGCGGGGGCCTGTCTATGGCTACACCTTC
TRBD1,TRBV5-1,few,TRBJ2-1,CASAGGPSYNEQFF,TGCGCCAGTGCAGGGGGTCCCTCCTACAATGAGCAGTTCTTC
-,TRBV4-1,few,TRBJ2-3,CASSQDRSEGDTQYF,TGCGCCAGCAGCCAAGACCGTTCGGAGGGCGATACGCAGTATTTT
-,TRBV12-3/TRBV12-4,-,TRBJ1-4,CASSHSGEKLFF,TGTGCCAGCAGCCATTCAGGTGAAAAACTGTTTTTT
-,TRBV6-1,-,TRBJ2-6,CASTRRQVAGANVLTF,TGTGCCAGCACCCGACGGCAGGTGGCTGGGGCCAACGTCCTGACTTTC
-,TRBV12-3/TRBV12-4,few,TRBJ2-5,CASSFLAGQQETQYF,TGTGCCAGCAGTTTCCTCGCGGGACAGCAAGAGACCCAGTACTTC
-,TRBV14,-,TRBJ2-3,CASSQAQRDTQYF,TGTGCCAGCAGCCAAGCTCAGAGAGATACGCAGTATTTT
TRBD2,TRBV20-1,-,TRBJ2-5,CSARPGTSGIQETQYF,TGCAGTGCTCGGCCCGGGACTAGCGGGATCCAAGAGACCCAGTACTTC
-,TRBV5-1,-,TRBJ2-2,CASSWGETGELFF,TGCGCCAGCAGCTGGGGGGAAACCGGGGAGCTGTTTTTT
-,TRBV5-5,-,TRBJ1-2,CASSFGREANYGYTF,TGTGCCAGCAGCTTTGGGAGAGAAGCTAACTATGGCTACACCTTC
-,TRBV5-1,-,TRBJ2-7,CASSPKTGSGYEQYF,TGCGCCAGCAGCCCCAAGACTGGGTCCGGCTACGAGCAGTACTTC
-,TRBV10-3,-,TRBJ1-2,CAISGTKLVGVYTF,TGTGCCATCAGTGGAACCAAGCTTGTCGGTGTCTACACCTTC
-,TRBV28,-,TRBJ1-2,CASSLYRGTGGYTF,TGTGCCAGCAGTTTATATCGGGGGACTGGTGGCTACACCTTC
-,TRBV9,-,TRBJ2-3,CASSALGSPKDTQYF,TGTGCCAGCAGCGCCCTCGGGTCCCCAAAAGATACGCAGTATTTT
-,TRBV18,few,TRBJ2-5,CASSPPGGWQETQYF,TGTGCCAGCTCACCGCCTGGGGGATGGCAAGAGACCCAGTACTTC
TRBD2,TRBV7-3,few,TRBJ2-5,CASSFYGGGAWETQYF,TGTGCCAGCAGCTTCTACGGCGGGGGGGCGTGGGAGACCCAGTACTTC
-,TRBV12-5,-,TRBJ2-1,CASGLGLYLNEQFF,TGTGCTAGTGGCTTGGGACTCTACCTGAATGAGCAGTTCTTC
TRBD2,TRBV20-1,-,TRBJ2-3,CSASGLAGTTDTQYF,TGCAGTGCTTCGGGACTAGCGGGGACCACAGATACGCAGTATTTT
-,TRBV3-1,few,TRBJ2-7,CASSQEGVDEQYF,TGTGCCAGCAGCCAAGAAGGTGTAGACGAGCAGTACTTC
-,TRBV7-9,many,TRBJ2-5,CASSPRDLVQETQYF,TGTGCCAGCAGCCCGAGGGACCTCGTCCAAGAGACCCAGTACTTC
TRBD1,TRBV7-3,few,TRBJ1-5,CASSLPPRTGVGLDQPQHF,TGTGCCAGCAGCTTACCCCCCAGGACAGGGGTAGGTCTTGATCAGCCCCAGCATTTT
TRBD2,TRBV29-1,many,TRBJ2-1,CSASGTSGGGVEFF,TGCAGCGCCTCCGGGACTAGCGGGGGCGGTGTGGAGTTCTTC
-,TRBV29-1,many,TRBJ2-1,CSVEQPPYNEQFF,TGCAGCGTTGAACAGCCTCCTTACAATGAGCAGTTCTTC
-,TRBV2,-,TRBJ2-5,CASMQGSQETQYF,TGTGCCAGCATGCAGGGGTCTCAAGAGACCCAGTACTTC
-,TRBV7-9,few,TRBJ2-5,CASSFTRAGETQYF,TGTGCCAGCAGCTTTACAAGGGCTGGGGAGACCCAGTACTTC
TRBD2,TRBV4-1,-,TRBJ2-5,CASSQAGGDGVTQYF,TGCGCCAGCAGCCAAGCGGGAGGAGATGGGGTGACCCAGTACTTC
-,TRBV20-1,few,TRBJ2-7,CSAGGPWGERSYEQYF,TGCAGTGCCGGGGGCCCCTGGGGGGAGAGATCCTACGAGCAGTACTTC
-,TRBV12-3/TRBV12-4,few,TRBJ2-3,CASSLIALRTDTQYF,TGTGCCAGCAGTTTGATTGCCTTGCGCACAGATACGCAGTATTTT
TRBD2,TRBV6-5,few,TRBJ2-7,CASSYGSGNAYEQYF,TGTGCCAGCAGTTACGGTAGCGGGAACGCCTACGAGCAGTACTTC
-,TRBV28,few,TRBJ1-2,CASRTWGGGYTF,TGTGCCAGCAGAACCTGGGGGGGTGGCTACACCTTC
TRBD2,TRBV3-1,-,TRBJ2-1,CASSHGAGEGEQFF,TGTGCCAGCAGCCACGGAGCGGGGGAAGGGGAGCAGTTCTTC
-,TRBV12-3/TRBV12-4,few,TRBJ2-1,CAGGRGFGNEQFF,TGTGCCGGAGGGAGGGGGTTTGGGAATGAGCAGTTCTTC
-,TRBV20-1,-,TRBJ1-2,CSARGTGTKGYTF,TGCAGTGCTAGGGGGACGGGCACCAAGGGCTACACCTTC